These 18 T cell receptor beta chains were sequenced from one sample in a study of T cells in Graves' hyperthyroidism and ophthalmopathy. Amplification of TCR beta CDR3 regions used RNA as the template. HTBI primers drove first-round RT-PCR of the TCR CDR3. A single record per CDR3 protein comes from TCRdb applying MiXCR to the multiplex PCR reads. The sample includes 250,000 to 300,000 distinct CDR3 sequences, 13% of them seen just once. The source material was blood. All receptors come from a woman in her twenties or thirties with Graves' hyperthyroidism that later progressed to Graves' ophthalmopathy.

The genes are TRBV28 and TRBJ2-1; 16 bases are a match to TRBD2. This CDR3 contains 18 residues. The trim removed 6 bases at V and 8 bases at J, leaving 13 bases unmatched. Germline lookup yields CDR1 MDHEN and CDR2 SYDVKM. The CDR3: CASRTPGTSGRGYYEQFF. The CDR3 coding sequence is TGTGCCAGCAGAACTCCCGGGACTAGCGGGAGGGGGTATTATGAGCAGTTCTTC.

This clonotype came up many times. The chain has TRBV7-8 and TRBJ2-5; 8 bases line up with TRBD1. This CDR3 has 15 amino acids. Germline V gene lookup returns CDR1 SGHVS and CDR2 FQNEAQ. V lost 2 bases to trimming and J lost 5 bases; unmatched junction nucleotides: 7. CDR3 residues: CASSLLTGEVETQYF. The CDR3 nucleotides read TGTGCCAGCAGCTTATTGACAGGGGAGGTGGAGACCCAGTACTTC.

Ten or more counts support this clonotype. V is TRBV24-1 and J is TRBJ1-2; no clear D gene. Germline CDR1 KGHDR, CDR2 SFDVKD. The CDR3 runs to 15 residues. The ends were cut back, 3 bases at V and 3 bases at J, with 13 bases in the middle. The CDR3 is CATSDPSFGDYGYTF. The CDR3 coding sequence is TGTGCCACCAGTGATCCGTCTTTTGGGGACTATGGCTACACCTTC.

This clonotype was counted ten times or more. The V and J genes are TRBV6-2 or TRBV6-3 and TRBJ2-1, with a possible D match to TRBD2 (5 bases). The CDR3 runs to 15 residues. Trimming pared 7 bases from V and 0 bases from J, leaving 13 bases between. Germline CDR1 MNHEY, CDR2 SVGEGT. In nucleotides, the CDR3 is TGTGCCAGCATATCGGACTCCAGCTCCTACAATGAGCAGTTCTTC. As protein: CASISDSSSYNEQFF.

This clonotype has a handful of counts. This sequence joins TRBV27 and TRBJ2-7, with D possibly TRBD1 on 5 matching bases. This CDR3 has 14 residues. Per germline, CDR1 MNHEY and CDR2 SMNVEV (reference sequence). Trimming took 5 bases from V and 3 from J, leaving 14 bases between them. The CDR3, as DNA: TGTGCCAGCAGTCCCGGGTGGGGCTACTACGAGCAGTACTTC. It encodes CASSPGWGYYEQYF.

This clonotype was detected ten times or more. This chain uses TRBV28 with TRBJ1-5; the D is unclear. The CDR3 totals 12 residues. Germline values: CDR1 MDHEN, CDR2 SYDVKM. Trimming removed 5 bases at V and 5 bases at J, with 7 bases between. In nucleotides, the CDR3 is TGTGCCAGCAGTACCAGTTATCAGCCCCAGCATTTT. Translating gives CASSTSYQPQHF.

This clonotype was detected ten times or more. The chain employs TRBV2 and TRBJ2-1; no clear D gene. CDR1 SNHLY and CDR2 FYNNEI come from the germline V gene. This CDR3 has 12 amino acids. V was cut by 8 bases and J by 3 bases, with 8 bases left in between. The CDR3: CASLSVYNEQFF. The CDR3, as DNA: TGTGCCAGCCTATCTGTCTACAATGAGCAGTTCTTC.

This clonotype was observed at least ten times. V and J are TRBV7-2 and TRBJ2-3, with 12 bases aligning to TRBD2. The CDR3 runs to 15 residues. Per germline, CDR1 SGHTA and CDR2 FQGNSA. V shed 6 bases, J shed 2 bases, and the junction held 3 bases outside the gene matches. This CDR3 is CASRRTSGITDTQYF. CDR3 coding DNA: TGTGCCAGCAGAAGGACTAGCGGGATCACAGATACGCAGTATTTT.

This clonotype was seen many times. V is TRBV19 and J is TRBJ1-1; the D gene is possibly TRBD1 (5 bases). Trimming left V 7 bases short and J 7 bases short, with 16 bases between. The germline gives CDR1 LNHDA, CDR2 SQIVND (reference sequence). CDR3 length equals 13 residues. CDR3 DNA sequence: TGTGCCAGTACCAGGGCCTCAGGGAGTGAAGCTTTCTTT. Its protein is CASTRASGSEAFF.

Comments on this clonotype: A read error is possible here, since a much larger clone lies one base away. The CDR3 DNA sequence: TGTGTCACCTCTAGGGCGACAGATACGCAGTATTTT. This gives the protein CVTSRATDTQYF. The chain uses TRBV24-1 and TRBJ2-3; D uncertain. CDR3 size: 12 residues. Germline V gene lookup returns CDR1 KGHDR and CDR2 SFDVKD.

This clonotype was counted at least ten times. The rearrangement joins TRBV9 to TRBJ2-2; D is possibly TRBD1 (5 bases). V shed 3 bases and J shed 6 bases, with 15 bases lying between them. CDR1 and CDR2 (germline): SGDLS, YYNGEE. This CDR3 spans 15 amino acids. For the CDR3, the DNA is TGTGCCAGCAGCGGTCAGACAGCAACGGCCGGGGAGCTGTTTTTT. Its translation: CASSGQTATAGELFF.

This clonotype was seen at least ten times. V usage is TRBV7-9 and J usage is TRBJ2-2, with D unclear. CDR3 length: 15 amino acids. V dropped 9 bases and J dropped 0 bases, with 14 bases sitting between them. Germline CDR1 is SEHNR and CDR2 is FQNEAQ (reference sequence). CDR3 amino acids: CASTPVPANTGELFF. The DNA for the CDR3 is TGTGCCAGTACCCCTGTTCCCGCGAACACCGGGGAGCTGTTTTTT.

The table lists this clonotype with many counts. The chain links TRBV6-2 or TRBV6-3 to TRBJ2-1; 9 bases agree with TRBD2. This CDR3 spans 16 amino acids. V lost 3 bases, J lost 0 bases, and 3 bases stayed unmatched. Per germline, CDR1 MNHEY and CDR2 SVGEGT. The CDR3 DNA sequence: TGTGCCAGCAGTTATCCTAGCGGGATCTCCTACAATGAGCAGTTCTTC. It codes for CASSYPSGISYNEQFF.

The chain is built from TRBV6-1 and TRBJ1-5; TRBD1 aligns across 9 bases. The CDR3 totals 14 residues. J was trimmed by 4 bases and V by 8 bases; bases with no gene match: 6. CDR1 and CDR2 from the germline V gene are MNHNS and SASEGT. CDR3 protein: CASVAGQGNQPQHF. CDR3 in DNA: TGTGCCAGCGTCGCGGGACAGGGTAATCAGCCCCAGCATTTT.

The gene calls are TRBV6-5 and TRBJ2-1; the match to TRBD2 covers 8 bases. Germline V CDR1 and CDR2: MNHEY, SVGAGI. V lost 2 bases and J lost 6; bases outside the gene matches: 9. The CDR3 consists of 16 residues. The CDR3 is CASSYQIAGSFNEQFF. CDR3 DNA: TGTGCCAGCAGTTACCAAATAGCGGGGTCTTTCAATGAGCAGTTCTTC.

This chain joins TRBV4-3 and TRBJ2-1, with 12 bases fitting TRBD2. Germline assignment: CDR1 LGHNA and CDR2 YSLEER. The CDR3 contains 14 residues. The V gene end was trimmed by 4 bases and the J gene end by 10 bases; junction bases not matched to a gene: 5. The CDR3 bases are TGCGCCAGCAGCCGTTCCGGACTAGCGGGAGAGCAGTTCTTC. Its protein is CASSRSGLAGEQFF.

This clonotype was seen more than once but under ten times. This could be a read error, since a much larger clone is one nucleotide away. The chain links TRBV20-1 to TRBJ2-3; D is unresolved. The CDR3 has 14 residues. The V and J ends lost 6 bases and 0 bases respectively, with 13 bases between them. CDR1 and CDR2 from the germline V gene are DFQATT and SNEGSKA (reference sequence). CDR3 in DNA: TGCAGTGCCGACTTGCCCCGTAGCACAGATACGCAGTATTTT. It specifies CSADLPRSTDTQYF.

This sequence joins TRBV19 and TRBJ2-4, with D perhaps assigned TRBD1 or TRBD2 (5 bases each). This CDR3 has 17 residues. Trimming left V 1 base short and J 0 bases short, with 13 bases between. CDR1 and CDR2 from the germline V gene are LNHDA and SQIVND (reference sequence). This CDR3 is CASSIVRGVVAKNIQYF. The CDR3 coding sequence is TGTGCCAGTAGTATAGTTAGGGGAGTGGTAGCCAAAAACATTCAGTACTTC.